Only a few counts were recorded for the clone carrying this T cell receptor beta chain. Its antigen is not identified. The data originate from a study of T cells after yellow fever vaccination. Points from the study as a whole: At less than 97% for CD4 and about 88% for CD8, most primary-vaccination clones showed up again after the booster.

V gave up 1 base and J gave up 6 bases, with 15 bases separating them. In germline, CDR1 is SGHDN, CDR2 FVKESK. CDR3 length: 15 residues. TCRdb reanalysed the 5' RACE reads using MiXCR and keeps one entry per CDR3 protein. The table has more than 350,000 distinct CDR3 sequences, about 9.9% seen once. The sample in question was PBMCs, obtained on the day of the first yellow fever vaccination. V is TRBV14 and J is TRBJ1-1; no clear D gene. This clonotype originated in a man aged 18 to 30 who received the YFV17D yellow fever vaccine. The CDR3 here is CASSQVAGRGAEAFF. Written as DNA, the CDR3 is TGTGCCAGCAGCCAAGTGGCGGGTCGCGGCGCTGAAGCTTTCTTT.